This T cell receptor beta chain was obtained from a study of graft-versus-host responses after intestinal transplantation. The table came from immunoSEQ multiplex PCR; TCRdb's copy has only in-frame clones and leaves some out. Seen here are just under 100,000 clones, about nine tenths observed once, and the top ten hold approximately 16%. This clone was counted once. The CDR3 is 15 amino acids. The germline V gene has CDR1 KGHSH and CDR2 LQKENI. The V end lost 3 bases, the J end lost 3 bases, and 14 bases lay between the germline ends. This receptor was obtained from a human patient who received an intestinal transplant, so some T cells may come from the graft donor. Sequencing used PBMCs, obtained 450 to 480 days after intestinal transplant. The V gene is TRBV18, the J gene TRBJ1-2; no clear D. This chain's CDR3 is CASSPAAPNDYGYTF. In DNA, the CDR3 is TGTGCCAGCTCACCGGCAGCCCCAAATGACTATGGCTACACCTTC.